The clone carrying this T cell receptor (beta chain) was seen at least ten times. The CDR3 covers 12 residues. With 7 bases clipped from V and 10 bases from J, the junction kept 6 bases outside the gene matches. The germline V gene has CDR1 MNHGY and CDR2 SAAAGT. The data were taken from a study of early T cells in non-severe SARS-CoV-2 infection. Study details: With bulk RNA from unsorted whole blood as input, sequencing yielded unpaired chains.

One entry per CDR3 protein, called by TCRdb with MiXCR from the 5' RACE reads. Of about 46,000 distinct CDR3 sequences in the sample, about 5.2% were seen once. Here the sequenced sample was whole blood, taken at baseline. This TCR was sampled from an adult who was a healthcare worker with PCR-confirmed SARS-CoV-2 infection or an uninfected control (not recorded which). J is TRBJ2-1 and V is TRBV6-8, with 8 bases lining up with TRBD2. In DNA form, the CDR3 reads TGTGCCAGCATACGCGGGAGGAAGGAGCAGTTCTTC. As protein: CASIRGRKEQFF.